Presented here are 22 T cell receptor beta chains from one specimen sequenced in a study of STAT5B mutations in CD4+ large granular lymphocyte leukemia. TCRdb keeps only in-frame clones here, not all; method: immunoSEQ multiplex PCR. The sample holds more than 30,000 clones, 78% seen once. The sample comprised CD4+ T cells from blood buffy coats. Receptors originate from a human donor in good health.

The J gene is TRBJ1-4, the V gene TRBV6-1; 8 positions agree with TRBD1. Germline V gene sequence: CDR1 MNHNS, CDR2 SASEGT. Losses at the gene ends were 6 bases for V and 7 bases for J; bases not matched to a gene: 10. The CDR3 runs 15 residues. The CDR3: CASRTDRGGGEKLFF. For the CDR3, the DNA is TGTGCCAGCAGGACCGACAGGGGAGGGGGTGAAAAACTGTTTTTT.

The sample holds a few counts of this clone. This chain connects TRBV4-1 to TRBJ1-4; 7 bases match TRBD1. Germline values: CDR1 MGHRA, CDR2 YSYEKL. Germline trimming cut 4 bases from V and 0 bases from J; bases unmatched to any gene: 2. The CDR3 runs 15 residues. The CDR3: CASSPQGATNEKLFF. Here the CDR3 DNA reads TGCGCCAGCAGCCCCCAGGGGGCAACTAATGAAAAACTGTTTTTT.

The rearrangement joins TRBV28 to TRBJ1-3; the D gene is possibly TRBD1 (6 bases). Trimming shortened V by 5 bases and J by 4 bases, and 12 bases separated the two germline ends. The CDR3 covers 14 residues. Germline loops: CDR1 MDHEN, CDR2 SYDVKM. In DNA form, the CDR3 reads TGTGCCAGCAGTATGGGACACGTCGGAAACACCATATATTTT. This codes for CASSMGHVGNTIYF.

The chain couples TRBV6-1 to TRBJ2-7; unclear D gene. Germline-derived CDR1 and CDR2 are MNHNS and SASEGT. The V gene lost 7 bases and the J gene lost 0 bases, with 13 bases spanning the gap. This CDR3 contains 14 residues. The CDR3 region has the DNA TGTGCCAGCAAAACACTTTCCAGCTCCTACGAGCAGTACTTC. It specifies CASKTLSSSYEQYF.

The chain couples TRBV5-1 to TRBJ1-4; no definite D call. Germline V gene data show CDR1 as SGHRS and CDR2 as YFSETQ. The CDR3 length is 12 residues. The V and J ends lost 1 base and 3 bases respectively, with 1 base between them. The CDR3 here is CASSLSNEKLFF. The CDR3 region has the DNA TGCGCCAGCAGCTTGTCTAATGAAAAACTGTTTTTT.

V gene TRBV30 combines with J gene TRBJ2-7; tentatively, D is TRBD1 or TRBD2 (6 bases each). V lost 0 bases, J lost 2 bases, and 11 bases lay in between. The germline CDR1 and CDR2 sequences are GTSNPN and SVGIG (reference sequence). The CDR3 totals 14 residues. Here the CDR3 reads CAWSVPGAAYEQYF. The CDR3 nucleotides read TGTGCCTGGAGTGTTCCGGGGGCGGCCTACGAGCAGTACTTC.

CDR3 bases: TGTGCCATCAGCGAAGGGCAGGGGAGGACCTATGGCTACACCTTC. This codes for CAISEGQGRTYGYTF. This chain joins TRBV10-3 and TRBJ1-2, with a weak D call TRBD1 (6 bases). Deletions cut 6 bases from V and 4 bases from J, with 18 bases between. The CDR3 is 15 amino acids. In germline, CDR1 is ENHRY, CDR2 SYGVKD.

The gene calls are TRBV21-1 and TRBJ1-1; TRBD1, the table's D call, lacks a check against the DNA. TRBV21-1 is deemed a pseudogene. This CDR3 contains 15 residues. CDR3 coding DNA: TGTGCCAGCAGCAGCAGGGGGTCGGTGAACACTGAAGCTTTCTTT. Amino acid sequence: CASSSRGSVNTEAFF.

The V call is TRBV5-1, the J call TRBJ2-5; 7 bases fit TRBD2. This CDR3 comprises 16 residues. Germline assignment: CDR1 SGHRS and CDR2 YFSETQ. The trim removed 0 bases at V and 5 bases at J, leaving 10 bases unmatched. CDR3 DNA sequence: TGCGCCAGCAGCTTGGCGGGCCGGGGGGACGTGGAGACCCAGTACTTC. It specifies CASSLAGRGDVETQYF.

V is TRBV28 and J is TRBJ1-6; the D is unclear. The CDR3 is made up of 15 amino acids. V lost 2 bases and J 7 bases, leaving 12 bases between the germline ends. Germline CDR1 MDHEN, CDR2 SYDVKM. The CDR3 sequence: CASSLTGQPNSPLHF. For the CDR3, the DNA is TGTGCCAGCAGTTTAACGGGTCAGCCAAATTCACCCCTCCACTTT.

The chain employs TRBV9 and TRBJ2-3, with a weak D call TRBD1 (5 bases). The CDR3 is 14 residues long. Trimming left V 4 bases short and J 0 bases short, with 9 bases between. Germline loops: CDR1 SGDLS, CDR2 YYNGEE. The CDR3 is CASSRQLSTDTQYF. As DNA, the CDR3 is TGTGCCAGCAGCAGACAGCTAAGCACAGATACGCAGTATTTT. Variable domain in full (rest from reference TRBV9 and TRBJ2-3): DSGVTQTPKHLITATGQRVTLRCSPRSGDLSVYWYQQSLDQGLQFLIQYYNGEERAKGNILERFSAQQFPDLHSELNLSSLELGDSALYFCASSRQLSTDTQYFGPGTRLTVL.

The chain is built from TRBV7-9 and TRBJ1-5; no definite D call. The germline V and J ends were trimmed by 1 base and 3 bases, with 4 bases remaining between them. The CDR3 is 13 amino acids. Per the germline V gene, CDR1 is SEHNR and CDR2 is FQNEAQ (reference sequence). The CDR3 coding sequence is TGTGCCAGCAGCTTAGGGACCAATCAGCCCCAGCATTTT. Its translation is CASSLGTNQPQHF.

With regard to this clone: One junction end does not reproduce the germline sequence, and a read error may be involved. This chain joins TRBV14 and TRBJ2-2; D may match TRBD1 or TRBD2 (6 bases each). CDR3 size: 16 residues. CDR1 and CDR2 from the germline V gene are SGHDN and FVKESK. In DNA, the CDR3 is TGTGCCAGCAGCCAAGTTCGGGGGCAAGAACACCGGGGAGCTGTTTTT. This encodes CASSQVRGQEHRGAVF.

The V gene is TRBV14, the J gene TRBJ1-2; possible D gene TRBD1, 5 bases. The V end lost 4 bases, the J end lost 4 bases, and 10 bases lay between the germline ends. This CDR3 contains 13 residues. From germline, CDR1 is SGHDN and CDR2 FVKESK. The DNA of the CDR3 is TGTGCCAGCAGCCTCGGGGCTCCCTATGGCTACACCTTC. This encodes CASSLGAPYGYTF.

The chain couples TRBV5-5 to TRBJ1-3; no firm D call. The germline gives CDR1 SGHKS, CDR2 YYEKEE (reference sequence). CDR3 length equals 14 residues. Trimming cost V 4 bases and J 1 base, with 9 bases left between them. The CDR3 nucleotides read TGTGCCAGCAGCATAACAACGTCTGGAAACACCATATATTTT. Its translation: CASSITTSGNTIYF.

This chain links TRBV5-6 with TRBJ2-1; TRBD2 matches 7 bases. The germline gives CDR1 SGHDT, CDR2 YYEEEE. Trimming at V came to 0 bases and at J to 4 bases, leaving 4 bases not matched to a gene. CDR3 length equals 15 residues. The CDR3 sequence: CASSLGLADYNEQFF. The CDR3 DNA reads TGTGCCAGCAGCTTGGGCCTAGCGGATTACAATGAGCAGTTCTTC.

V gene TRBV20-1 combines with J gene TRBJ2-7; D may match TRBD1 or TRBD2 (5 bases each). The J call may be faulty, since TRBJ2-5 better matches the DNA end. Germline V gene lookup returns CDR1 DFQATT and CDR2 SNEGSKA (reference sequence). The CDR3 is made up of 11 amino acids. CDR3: CSEGWGETQYF. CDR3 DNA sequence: TGCAGTGAAGGGTGGGGGGAGACCCAGTACTTC.

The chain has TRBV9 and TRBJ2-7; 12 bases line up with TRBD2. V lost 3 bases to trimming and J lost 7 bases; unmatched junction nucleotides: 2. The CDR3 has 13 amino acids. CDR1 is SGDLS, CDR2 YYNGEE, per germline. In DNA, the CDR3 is TGTGCCAGCAGCGCCGGGACTAGCGGGGAGCAGTACTTC. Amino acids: CASSAGTSGEQYF. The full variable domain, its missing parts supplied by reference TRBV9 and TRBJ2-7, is DSGVTQTPKHLITATGQRVTLRCSPRSGDLSVYWYQQSLDQGLQFLIQYYNGEERAKGNILERFSAQQFPDLHSELNLSSLELGDSALYFCASSAGTSGEQYFGPGTRLTVT.

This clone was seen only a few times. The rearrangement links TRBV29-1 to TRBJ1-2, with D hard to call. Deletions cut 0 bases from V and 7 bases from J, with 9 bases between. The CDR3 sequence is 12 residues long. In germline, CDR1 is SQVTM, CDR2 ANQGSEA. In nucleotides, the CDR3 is TGCAGCGTTGAAGATCTTGGACTTGGCTACACCTTC. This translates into CSVEDLGLGYTF.

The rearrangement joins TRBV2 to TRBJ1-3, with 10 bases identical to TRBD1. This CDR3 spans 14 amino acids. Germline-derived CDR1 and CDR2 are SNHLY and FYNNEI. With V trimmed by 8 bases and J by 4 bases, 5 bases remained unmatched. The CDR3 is CASVRDRGGNTIYF. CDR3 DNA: TGTGCCAGCGTCAGGGACAGGGGAGGAAACACCATATATTTT.

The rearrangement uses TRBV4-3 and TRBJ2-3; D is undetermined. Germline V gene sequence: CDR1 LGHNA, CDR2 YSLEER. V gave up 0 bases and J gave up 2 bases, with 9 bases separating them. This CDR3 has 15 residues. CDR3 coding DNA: TGCGCCAGCAGCCAAGAGCCACTACCCACAGATACGCAGTATTTT. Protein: CASSQEPLPTDTQYF.

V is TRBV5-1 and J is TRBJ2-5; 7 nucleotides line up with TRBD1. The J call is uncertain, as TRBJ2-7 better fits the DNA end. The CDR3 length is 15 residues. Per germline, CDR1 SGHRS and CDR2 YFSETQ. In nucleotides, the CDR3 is TGCGCCAGCAGCTTTGGACAGGCATTCTCCTACGAGCAGTACTTC. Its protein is CASSFGQAFSYEQYF.